Following are 32 T cell receptor beta chains from one sample sequenced in a study of identifying expanded T cells in peripheral blood. Profiling relied on immunoSEQ multiplex PCR, and the TCRdb table lists in-frame clones only, not all of them. The top ten hold 3% to 4% of the sample, which has more than 80,000 clones, about 87% seen once. Sequences were obtained from blood. These receptors all come from a person aged 18 to 75 in good health.

This clone was counted a few times. The chain is built from TRBV5-1 and TRBJ1-2; 7 bases map to TRBD1. The CDR3 loop spans 15 amino acids. Germline V lookup: CDR1 SGHRS, CDR2 YFSETQ. With 0 bases clipped from V and 6 bases from J, the junction kept 8 bases outside the gene matches. DNA of the CDR3: TGCGCCAGCAGCTTGGCCGCCAGGGGGGAGGATGGCTACACCTTC. Translated: CASSLAARGEDGYTF.

This chain connects TRBV4-3 to TRBJ2-6, with a tentative D call TRBD2 (6 bases). From germline, CDR1 is LGHNA and CDR2 YSLEER. This CDR3 contains 17 residues. V shed 1 base and J shed 0 bases, with 10 bases lying between them. Written as DNA, the CDR3 is TGCGCCAGCAGCCAAGGGGACTCCCGCTCTGGGGCCAACGTCCTGACTTTC. Encoded protein: CASSQGDSRSGANVLTF.

The chain recombines TRBV19 with TRBJ2-1; D unclear. V dropped 6 bases and J dropped 0 bases, with 6 bases sitting between them. CDR1 LNHDA and CDR2 SQIVND come from the germline V gene (reference sequence). The CDR3 runs to 13 residues. CDR3 loop: CASSGHSYNEQFF. CDR3 nucleotide sequence: TGTGCCAGTAGCGGCCACTCCTACAATGAGCAGTTCTTC.

The genes are TRBV6-6 and TRBJ2-1; tentative D call: TRBD1 (5 bases). Deletions cut 6 bases from V and 4 bases from J, with 10 bases between. CDR3 size: 13 residues. The germline V gene has CDR1 MNHNY and CDR2 SVGAGI (reference sequence). CDR3 region: CASSSDSYNEQFF. CDR3 nucleotide sequence: TGTGCCAGCAGCTCCGACAGTTACAATGAGCAGTTCTTC.

This clone was observed once. This chain joins TRBV7-3 and TRBJ2-3; D is possibly TRBD1 (5 bases). The CDR3 totals 14 residues. CDR1 and CDR2 from the germline V gene are SGHTA and FQGTGA. Trimming pared 1 base from V and 2 bases from J, leaving 7 bases between. The CDR3: CASSLNRFTDTQYF. CDR3 nucleotide sequence: TGTGCCAGCAGCTTAAACAGGTTCACAGATACGCAGTATTTT. Full variable domain (remainder filled in from reference TRBV7-3 and TRBJ2-3): GAGVSQTPSNKVTEKGKYVELRCDPISGHTALYWYRQSLGQGPEFLIYFQGTGAADDSGLPNDRFFAVRPEGSVSTLKIQRTERGDSAVYLCASSLNRFTDTQYFGPGTRLTVL.

The chain recombines TRBV7-3 with TRBJ2-7; D is possibly TRBD1 or TRBD2 (5 bases each). The CDR3 contains 15 residues. With 3 bases removed from V and 1 base from J, the gap between germline ends came to 13 bases. Germline loops: CDR1 SGHTA, CDR2 FQGTGA. The CDR3 protein is CASSFAGTGSYEQYF. The CDR3 DNA follows: TGTGCCAGCAGCTTCGCCGGGACGGGTTCCTACGAGCAGTACTTC.

The CDR3 bases are TGTGCCAGCGAACCGAGGGACAGGTCAAGTTCGACCTATGGCTACACCTTC. Its translation is CASEPRDRSSSTYGYTF. The chain joins TRBV13 to TRBJ1-2, with TRBD1 matching 8 bases. The V and J ends lost 8 bases and 4 bases, in that order; junction bases with no gene match: 18. CDR3 length equals 17 residues. Germline V gene data show CDR1 as PRHDT and CDR2 as FYEKMQ (reference sequence).

The V call is TRBV5-8, the J call TRBJ2-5; 8 bases map to TRBD2. The germline V gene has CDR1 SGHTS and CDR2 YDEGEE. The CDR3 length is 15 residues. The V gene end was trimmed by 0 bases and the J gene end by 6 bases; junction bases not matched to a gene: 7. CDR3 DNA sequence: TGTGCCAGCAGCTTGGATGCGGGGGGCGGGAAGACCCAGTACTTC. Protein sequence: CASSLDAGGGKTQYF.

This chain uses TRBV19 with TRBJ2-4, with 11 bases fitting TRBD2. The V and J ends lost 4 bases and 1 base, in that order; junction bases with no gene match: 6. The length of the CDR3 is 17 residues. The germline gives CDR1 LNHDA, CDR2 SQIVND (reference sequence). This CDR3 is CASSTLAGEIAKNIQYF. CDR3 DNA: TGTGCCAGTAGTACACTAGCGGGAGAGATTGCCAAAAACATTCAGTACTTC.

This clone was recorded once. V gene TRBV13 combines with J gene TRBJ2-3, with D possibly matching TRBD2 (6 bases). The V end was cut by 5 bases, the J end by 2 bases, with 8 bases between. Germline CDR1 PRHDT, CDR2 FYEKMQ (reference sequence). The CDR3 has 13 amino acids. CDR3 bases: TGTGCCAGCAGCACGGACTACACAGATACGCAGTATTTT. As protein: CASSTDYTDTQYF.

This chain links TRBV27 with TRBJ2-7; D might be TRBD1 or TRBD2, each matching 5 bases. V was shortened by 6 bases and J by 3 bases, with 18 bases between the two germline ends. This CDR3 has 15 amino acids. Germline V lookup: CDR1 MNHEY, CDR2 SMNVEV (reference sequence). The CDR3 region has the DNA TGTGCCAGCAGCAACCCCGGGACCTACCTCTACGAGCAGTACTTC. This codes for CASSNPGTYLYEQYF.

The chain combines TRBV28 with TRBJ2-1; 11 positions match TRBD2. The CDR3 consists of 19 residues. Germline V gene data show CDR1 as MDHEN and CDR2 as SYDVKM. J was trimmed by 3 bases and V by 10 bases; bases with no gene match: 20. CDR3: CATVIVGLAGSDFYNEQFF. The DNA for the CDR3 is TGTGCCACTGTAATTGTAGGACTAGCGGGTTCGGACTTCTACAATGAGCAGTTCTTC.

The chain couples TRBV6-4 to TRBJ2-7, with D tentatively TRBD1 (6 bases). Germline CDR1 reads MRHNA; CDR2 reads SNTAGT. This CDR3 is built from 14 residues. V lost 5 bases and J 6 bases, leaving 17 bases between the germline ends. CDR3 coding DNA: TGTGCCAGCAGTTACGGGCAGGGGTCTTCCGAGCAGTACTTC. Translating gives CASSYGQGSSEQYF.

The rearrangement joins TRBV27 to TRBJ2-7, with a weak D call TRBD2 (6 bases). Trimming removed 6 bases from V and 3 bases from J, with 12 bases in between. Germline values: CDR1 MNHEY, CDR2 SMNVEV (reference sequence). The CDR3 is made up of 13 amino acids. Here the CDR3 DNA reads TGTGCCAGCAGCTATAGCGGTATCTACGAGCAGTACTTC. Its translation is CASSYSGIYEQYF.

This clone showed up just once. CDR3 nucleotide sequence: TGTGCCAGCAGCCCCGGGCTGGGGGGCTCCAACCTCCACTTT. It translates to CASSPGLGGSNLHF. V is TRBV11-2 and J is TRBJ1-6, with D possibly TRBD1 on 6 matching bases. Between the trimmed V and J ends, which lost 5 bases and 15 bases, there was a span of 20 bases. The CDR3 sequence is 14 residues long. Per the germline V gene, CDR1 is SGHAT and CDR2 is FQNNGV.

The chain is built from TRBV5-1 and TRBJ1-6, with 8 positions matching TRBD1. The germline V gene encodes CDR1 SGHRS and CDR2 YFSETQ. The CDR3 runs 17 residues. V lost 4 bases, J lost 7 bases, and 13 bases stayed unmatched. The CDR3 loop reads CASSPLSGTGSNSPLHF. CDR3 sequence (DNA): TGCGCCAGCAGCCCCCTTTCCGGGACAGGTAGCAATTCACCCCTCCACTTT.

The chain joins TRBV5-4 to TRBJ1-2, with D perhaps TRBD1 (5 bases). The CDR3 runs 17 residues. Germline V gene lookup returns CDR1 SGHNT and CDR2 YYREEE (reference sequence). V was pared by 4 bases and J by 2 bases, with 21 bases between. CDR3 DNA: TGTGCCAGCAGCCCGAGACAGCTTAACACTGAAAACTATGGCTACACCTTC. This translates into CASSPRQLNTENYGYTF.

This clone was counted a single time. The CDR3 coding sequence is TGTGCCAGCAGCCCAACCCCGGGACTAGCGGGAGCTTTCAATGAGCAGTTCTTC. The encoded protein is CASSPTPGLAGAFNEQFF. The V and J genes are TRBV14 and TRBJ2-1, with 14 bases lining up with TRBD2. V lost 4 bases to trimming and J lost 6 bases; unmatched junction nucleotides: 11. CDR3 length: 18 amino acids. The germline V gene encodes CDR1 SGHDN and CDR2 FVKESK.

The chain joins TRBV2 to TRBJ1-2; maybe TRBD1 (5 bases). The germline CDR1 and CDR2 sequences are SNHLY and FYNNEI. Between the trimmed V and J ends, which lost 9 bases and 7 bases, there was a span of 21 bases. CDR3 length: 14 residues. The CDR3 DNA follows: TGTGCCAGTCAGAGGGGTACGGTGAGGGGTGGCTACACCTTC. It specifies CASQRGTVRGGYTF. The variable domain in full, completed from reference TRBV2 and TRBJ1-2, reads EPEVTQTPSHQVTQMGQEVILRCVPISNHLYFYWYRQILGQKVEFLVSFYNNEISEKSEIFDDQFSVERPDGSNFTLKIRSTKLEDSAMYFCASQRGTVRGGYTFGSGTRLTVV.

The table lists this clone with a few counts. The chain has TRBV2 and TRBJ1-2; possibly TRBD1 for D (5 bases). The V end lost 4 bases, the J end lost 4 bases, and 13 bases lay between the germline ends. Germline CDR1 and CDR2: SNHLY and FYNNEI. The CDR3 sequence is 14 residues long. CDR3 residues: CASSAREGVYGYTF. The CDR3 coding sequence is TGTGCCAGCAGTGCCCGAGAAGGGGTCTATGGCTACACCTTC.

The chain employs TRBV5-1 and TRBJ1-5, with D unclear. Trimming left V 0 bases short and J 0 bases short, with 10 bases between. This CDR3 has 16 amino acids. Per the germline V gene, CDR1 is SGHRS and CDR2 is YFSETQ. The CDR3 DNA reads as TGCGCCAGCAGCTTGGATGGCGATTATAGCAATCAGCCCCAGCATTTT. It yields the protein CASSLDGDYSNQPQHF.

The rearrangement joins TRBV6-4 to TRBJ2-1, with D perhaps matching TRBD1 or TRBD2 (6 bases each). Deletions cut 0 bases from V and 0 bases from J, with 9 bases between. The CDR3 contains 16 residues. Looked up from germline, CDR1 is MRHNA and CDR2 is SNTAGT. The CDR3 loop reads CASSDSGGGSYNEQFF. Here the CDR3 DNA reads TGTGCCAGCAGTGACTCAGGGGGAGGCTCCTACAATGAGCAGTTCTTC.

This rearrangement joins TRBV2 to TRBJ1-4; D possibly corresponds to TRBD1 (6 bases). V lost 1 base to trimming and J lost 8 bases, with 11 bases between them. Germline V CDR1 and CDR2: SNHLY, FYNNEI. The CDR3 has 14 residues. The CDR3 coding sequence is TGTGCCAGCAGTGAAGAACAGGGTCACGAAAAACTGTTTTTT. Its protein product is CASSEEQGHEKLFF.

On this clone: One end of the junction does not line up with germline, which may come from a read error. The genes are TRBV5-1 and TRBJ2-7; 8 bases match TRBD2. Germline CDR1 and CDR2: SGHRS and YFSETQ. There are 14 residues in the CDR3. The CDR3 DNA reads as TGCGCCAGCAACTTGGGCGCGGGAGGCGGCGAGCAGTACTTC. Translating it yields CASNLGAGGGEQYF.

The chain has TRBV6-1 and TRBJ2-4; tentative D call: TRBD1 (5 bases). CDR3 size: 13 residues. Germline values: CDR1 MNHNS, CDR2 SASEGT. V was trimmed by 4 bases and J by 9 bases, leaving 13 bases between them. CDR3 region: CASSGQGRGIQYF. The CDR3 coding sequence is TGTGCCAGCAGTGGTCAGGGTAGGGGCATTCAGTACTTC.

The chain uses TRBV18 and TRBJ1-3, with D possibly TRBD1 on 6 matching bases. V dropped 1 base and J dropped 4 bases, with 11 bases sitting between them. The germline gives CDR1 KGHSH, CDR2 LQKENI. The CDR3 extends over 15 amino acids. The CDR3 reads CASSPRTEGGNTIYF. In nucleotides, the CDR3 is TGTGCCAGCTCACCACGGACAGAAGGCGGAAACACCATATATTTT.

The rearrangement joins TRBV19 to TRBJ2-3; D tentatively fits TRBD1 or TRBD2 (6 bases each). V lost 3 bases to trimming and J lost 4 bases, with 11 bases between them. Germline V gives CDR1 LNHDA, CDR2 SQIVND (reference sequence). This CDR3 has 14 residues. CDR3 region: CASSIGGSADTQYF. The CDR3 nucleotides are TGTGCCAGTAGTATCGGGGGCTCGGCAGATACGCAGTATTTT. Full variable domain (rest looked up from reference TRBV19 and TRBJ2-3): DGGITQSPKYLFRKEGQNVTLSCEQNLNHDAMYWYRQDPGQGLRLIYYSQIVNDFQKGDIAEGYSVSREKKESFPLTVTSAQKNPTAFYLCASSIGGSADTQYFGPGTRLTVL.

CDR3 DNA: TGCGCCAGCAGTGAGGGCGGCGTGGGGACAGGGAGAAACATTCAGTACTTC. Translation: CASSEGGVGTGRNIQYF. This chain links TRBV10-1 with TRBJ2-4, with 9 bases fitting TRBD1. The V segment lost 2 bases and the J segment 6 bases; nucleotides outside the gene matches: 11. This CDR3 has 17 amino acids. Looked up from germline, CDR1 is WNHNN and CDR2 is SYGVQD (reference sequence).

This clone was picked up a small number of times. The genes are TRBV18 and TRBJ1-5, with unresolved D. V shed 8 bases and J shed 6 bases, with 11 bases lying between them. This CDR3 spans 12 amino acids. From germline, CDR1 is KGHSH and CDR2 LQKENI. The CDR3 DNA reads as TGTGCCAGCACAACACCACCTCAGCCCCAGCATTTT. Translated: CASTTPPQPQHF.

CDR3 coding DNA: TGCGCCAGCAGCTCTACTTCTAGCGGGGTTCGGGAGACCCAGTACTTC. Its protein product is CASSSTSSGVRETQYF. The chain has TRBV5-1 and TRBJ2-5, with 9 bases identical to TRBD2. Germline CDR1 SGHRS, CDR2 YFSETQ. The CDR3 covers 16 residues. Losses at the gene ends were 3 bases for V and 5 bases for J; bases not matched to a gene: 11.

This clone was seen only once. The chain couples TRBV15 to TRBJ1-6; 7 bases agree with TRBD1. The germline V gene has CDR1 LNHNV and CDR2 YYDKDF (reference sequence). The CDR3 length is 14 residues. The V and J ends lost 4 bases and 10 bases, in that order; junction bases with no gene match: 7. The CDR3 sequence is CATSTDREGSPLHF. In DNA, the CDR3 is TGTGCCACCAGCACAGACAGGGAGGGATCACCCCTCCACTTT. Filled out from reference TRBV15 and TRBJ1-6, the complete variable domain reads DAMVIQNPRYQVTQFGKPVTLSCSQTLNHNVMYWYQQKSSQAPKLLFHYYDKDFNNEADTPDNFQSRRPNTSFCFLDIRSPGLGDTAMYLCATSTDREGSPLHFGNGTRLTVT.

This clone occurred once. This sequence joins TRBV4-1 and TRBJ2-7; the match to TRBD2 covers 7 bases. Germline V CDR1 and CDR2: MGHRA, YSYEKL. CDR3 length: 14 amino acids. Losses at the gene ends were 4 bases for V and 4 bases for J; bases not matched to a gene: 7. For the CDR3, the DNA is TGCGCCAGCAGCCCGACTTTCGGGGGGTACGAGCAGTACTTC. Translated: CASSPTFGGYEQYF.